This T cell receptor beta chain was captured in a study of T cells in Graves' hyperthyroidism and ophthalmopathy. Study at large: The authors collected peripheral blood at initial diagnosis, before any treatment. Findings and limits, study-wide: Blood also carried most thyroid clonotypes expanded above 0.001. Ophthalmopathy onset followed model prediction by a median roughly six months.

Clinicians diagnosed patients from clinical symptoms, serum thyroxine and TRAb, thyroid ultrasound and orbital computed tomography. J gave up 1 base and V 10 bases, and 3 bases lay outside the gene matches. The CDR3 sequence is 12 residues long. TCR beta CDR3 regions were amplified from RNA. HTBI primers drove first-round RT-PCR of the TCR CDR3. In TCRdb, the multiplex PCR reads were re-called with MiXCR into one record per CDR3 protein. The sample records 600,000 to 800,000 distinct CDR3 sequences, about a third being singletons. There are a few counts of this clonotype. Its specificity is unknown. The chain links TRBV12-3 or TRBV12-4 to TRBJ1-1, with TRBD1 matching over 7 bases. The sample comprised blood. The sequence was obtained from a woman aged 40 to 50 with Graves' hyperthyroidism. The CDR3 bases are TGTGCCATCTACAGGGGGAACACTGAAGCTTTCTTT. Translation gives CAIYRGNTEAFF.